One and the same sample provided the 19 T cell receptor beta chains below, sequenced in a study of blood T cell repertoires in COVID-19. Method: immunoSEQ multiplex PCR; TCRdb's copy keeps in-frame clones and lacks some. The table has under 400,000 clones, more than 70% seen once. The sequenced material came from PBMCs or T cells enriched from blood (not recorded which). These receptors all come from a woman in her 30s who had been exposed to COVID-19.

The chain recombines TRBV24-1 with TRBJ2-7; D is unclear. V lost 1 base and J lost 5, with 11 bases in between. Germline lookup yields CDR1 KGHDR and CDR2 SFDVKD. This CDR3 is built from 14 residues. This chain's CDR3 is CATSDFPSSDEQYF. Here the CDR3 DNA reads TGTGCCACCAGTGATTTCCCGAGTTCCGACGAGCAGTACTTC.

This chain links TRBV11-3 with TRBJ1-1; 9 bases align to TRBD1. CDR1 is SGHNT, CDR2 YENEEA, per germline. This CDR3 contains 13 residues. Trimming removed 5 bases from V and 7 bases from J; junction bases left unmatched: 5. CDR3 in amino acids: CASSLGTGSEAFF. The DNA for the CDR3 is TGTGCCAGCAGCCTCGGGACAGGGAGTGAAGCTTTCTTT. Full variable domain (remainder filled in from reference TRBV11-3 and TRBJ1-1): EAGVVQSPRYKIIEKKQPVAFWCNPISGHNTLYWYLQNLGQGPELLIRYENEEAVDDSQLPKDRFSAERLKGVDSTLKIQPAELGDSAVYLCASSLGTGSEAFFGQGTRLTVV.

The chain carries TRBV9 and TRBJ1-2; D gene uncertain. CDR3 size: 15 residues. Trimming left V 0 bases short and J 1 base short, with 10 bases between. Germline V lookup: CDR1 SGDLS, CDR2 YYNGEE. CDR3 sequence reads: CASSVEGGRNYGYTF. The CDR3 region has the DNA TGTGCCAGCAGCGTAGAAGGAGGGCGTAACTATGGCTACACCTTC.

The table lists this clone with a count of one. V gene TRBV29-1 combines with J gene TRBJ1-5, with TRBD1 matching 7 bases. Germline V gene lookup returns CDR1 SQVTM and CDR2 ANQGSEA. The CDR3 runs to 14 residues. V shed 7 bases and J 0 bases; nucleotides not matched to a gene: 6. CDR3 DNA sequence: TGCAGCGCCCGAGGGACAGATAGCAATCAGCCCCAGCATTTT. As protein: CSARGTDSNQPQHF.

This CDR3 is CASRQNNEQFF. CDR3 bases: TGTGCCAGCAGGCAGAACAATGAGCAGTTCTTC. The chain recombines TRBV28 with TRBJ2-1, with no clear D. This CDR3 comprises 11 residues. Trimming shortened V by 6 bases and J by 5 bases, and 5 bases separated the two germline ends. The V gene's germline CDR1 is MDHEN and CDR2 SYDVKM.

V and J are TRBV11-2 and TRBJ2-1; 13 nucleotides align to TRBD2. The CDR3 is 14 residues long. The germline CDR1 and CDR2 sequences are SGHAT and FQNNGV. V was pared by 5 bases and J by 7 bases, with 2 bases of the junction left unmatched. In nucleotides, the CDR3 is TGTGCCAGCAGCATACTAGCGGGAGGGAATGAGCAGTTCTTC. This codes for CASSILAGGNEQFF.

In DNA form, the CDR3 reads TGTGCCAGCAGCTCCGGGGCAGCGGGAGCCCACGAGCAGTACTTC. It is translated as CASSSGAAGAHEQYF. The chain uses TRBV7-2 and TRBJ2-7; TRBD2 aligns across 8 bases. Trimming took 4 bases from V and 5 from J; bases not matched to a gene: 10. This CDR3 spans 15 amino acids. CDR1 SGHTA and CDR2 FQGNSA come from the germline V gene.

V and J are TRBV19 and TRBJ1-5; TRBD1 matches at 10 bases. Per germline, CDR1 LNHDA and CDR2 SQIVND (reference sequence). The CDR3 is 16 amino acids. The junction had 10 bases not matched to a gene; V was cut back by 7 bases and J by 4 bases. The CDR3 nucleotides are TGTGCCAGTACGGGGTGGGACAGGGGAGCTAATCAGCCCCAGCATTTT. This gives the protein CASTGWDRGANQPQHF.

The rearrangement uses TRBV20-1 and TRBJ1-1, with a weak D call TRBD1 (5 bases). The CDR3 runs 13 residues. Trimming cost V 3 bases and J 7 bases, with 15 bases left between them. The V gene's germline CDR1 is DFQATT and CDR2 SNEGSKA (reference sequence). The CDR3 loop is CSASSRAEGEAFF. The CDR3 nucleotides read TGCAGTGCTAGTTCCAGGGCAGAAGGTGAAGCTTTCTTT.

The rearrangement joins TRBV12-3 or TRBV12-4 to TRBJ2-1; D uncertain. This CDR3 is 12 amino acids long. Trimming pared 8 bases from V and 1 base from J, leaving 6 bases between. The CDR3: CASGQSYNEQFF. The CDR3 DNA reads TGTGCCAGCGGCCAGTCCTACAATGAGCAGTTCTTC.

This chain connects TRBV27 to TRBJ1-2; 8 bases align to TRBD1. The CDR3 length is 14 residues. Trimming removed 3 bases from V and 5 bases from J; junction bases left unmatched: 5. In germline, CDR1 is MNHEY, CDR2 SMNVEV (reference sequence). The CDR3 protein is CASSFKDRDYGYTF. The DNA of the CDR3 is TGTGCCAGCAGTTTCAAGGACAGGGATTATGGCTACACCTTC.

The V and J genes are TRBV5-6 and TRBJ2-7, with TRBD1 matching 10 bases. The CDR3 contains 16 residues. V lost 7 bases and J lost 5; bases outside the gene matches: 15. Germline V lookup: CDR1 SGHDT, CDR2 YYEEEE. CDR3 loop: CASRPVSGQGSHEQYF. DNA for the CDR3: TGTGCCAGCCGTCCTGTTTCGGGACAGGGGTCCCACGAGCAGTACTTC.

The genes are TRBV7-9 and TRBJ1-1, with D possibly TRBD1 on 6 matching bases. This CDR3 comprises 14 residues. Germline CDR1 and CDR2: SEHNR and FQNEAQ (reference sequence). The V and J ends lost 5 bases and 3 bases respectively, with 13 bases between them. CDR3 DNA sequence: TGTGCCAGCAGCGCCCGTACAGGGCACACTGAAGCTTTCTTT. Translation: CASSARTGHTEAFF.

In this sample, this clone turned up many times. The DNA of the CDR3 is TGTGCCAGCAGTTTACCAGGGAACACTGAAGCTTTCTTT. This translates into CASSLPGNTEAFF. This chain connects TRBV28 to TRBJ1-1; D unclear. Trimming pared 2 bases from V and 1 base from J, leaving 5 bases between. This CDR3 contains 13 residues. The germline V gene encodes CDR1 MDHEN and CDR2 SYDVKM.

The rearrangement joins TRBV18 to TRBJ2-4, with D possibly TRBD2 on 6 matching bases. Germline values: CDR1 KGHSH, CDR2 LQKENI. V lost 8 bases, J lost 8 bases, and 22 bases lay in between. The CDR3 spans 15 residues. This CDR3 is CASRTLTATGDIQYF. The CDR3 DNA follows: TGTGCCAGCCGAACTCTGACAGCGACGGGGGACATTCAGTACTTC. Complete variable domain (other parts from reference TRBV18 and TRBJ2-4): NAGVMQNPRHLVRRRGQEARLRCSPMKGHSHVYWYRQLPEEGLKFMVYLQKENIIDESGMPKERFSAEFPKEGPSILRIQQVVRGDSAAYFCASRTLTATGDIQYFGAGTRLSVL.

This chain joins TRBV7-9 and TRBJ2-7; 10 nucleotides line up with TRBD2. Per germline, CDR1 SEHNR and CDR2 FQNEAQ (reference sequence). CDR3 length: 16 amino acids. With 4 bases clipped from V and 4 bases from J, the junction kept 10 bases outside the gene matches. The CDR3 DNA sequence: TGTGCCAGCAGCTCACTATCTAGCGGGAGTGGGTACGAGCAGTACTTC. This translates into CASSSLSSGSGYEQYF.

V gene TRBV30 combines with J gene TRBJ2-2; possible D gene TRBD1, 5 bases. Trimming cost V 3 bases and J 7 bases, with 21 bases left between them. This CDR3 region has 16 residues. Germline V gene lookup returns CDR1 GTSNPN and CDR2 SVGIG (reference sequence). The DNA for the CDR3 is TGTGCCTGGAGGCCGCCTAGGGCAGGGAAGGTCGGGGAGCTGTTTTTT. This gives the protein CAWRPPRAGKVGELFF.

The rearrangement links TRBV14 to TRBJ1-1; 8 positions agree with TRBD1. Trimming removed 3 bases from V and 4 bases from J; junction bases left unmatched: 10. This CDR3 spans 16 amino acids. CDR1 and CDR2 from the germline V gene are SGHDN and FVKESK. The CDR3, as DNA: TGTGCCAGCAGCCACCAATTAGGACAGGGCGGCACTGAAGCTTTCTTT. Its protein product is CASSHQLGQGGTEAFF.

The CDR3 reads CASSQSTGVYAFF. CDR3 DNA sequence: TGTGCCAGCAGCCAATCGACGGGGGTATATGCTTTCTTT. The chain combines TRBV16 with TRBJ1-1, with D maybe TRBD1 (5 bases). CDR1 KGHSY and CDR2 FQNENV come from the germline V gene. V was pared by 0 bases and J by 11 bases, with 13 bases between. The CDR3 runs to 13 residues. The full variable domain, its missing parts supplied by reference TRBV16 and TRBJ1-1, is GEEVAQTPKHLVRGEGQKAKLYCAPIKGHSYVFWYQQVLKNEFKFLISFQNENVFDETGMPKERFSAKCLPNSPCSLEIQATKLEDSAVYFCASSQSTGVYAFFGQGTRLTVV.